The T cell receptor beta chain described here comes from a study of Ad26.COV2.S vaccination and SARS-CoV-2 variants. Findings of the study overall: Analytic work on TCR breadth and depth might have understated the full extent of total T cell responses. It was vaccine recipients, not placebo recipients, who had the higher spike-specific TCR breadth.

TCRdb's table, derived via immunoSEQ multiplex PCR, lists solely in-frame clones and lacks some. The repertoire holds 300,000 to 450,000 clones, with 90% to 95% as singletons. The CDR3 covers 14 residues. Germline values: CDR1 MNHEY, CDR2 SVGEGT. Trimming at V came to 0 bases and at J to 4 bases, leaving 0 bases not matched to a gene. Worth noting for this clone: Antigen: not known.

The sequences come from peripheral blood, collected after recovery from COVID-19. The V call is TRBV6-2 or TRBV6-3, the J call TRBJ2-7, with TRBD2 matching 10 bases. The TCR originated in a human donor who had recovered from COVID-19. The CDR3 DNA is TGTGCCAGCAGTTACTCGGGACTAGCGTACGAGCAGTACTTC. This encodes CASSYSGLAYEQYF.